The clone carrying this T cell receptor beta chain has just one count. Its antigen is not known. This table comes from immunoSEQ multiplex PCR, and its TCRdb copy is limited to in-frame clones, with some not included. The sample contains about 43,000 clones, around 84% of which appear only once. CDR1 is MNHEY and CDR2 is SVGAGI in the germline V gene. The CDR3 is 15 amino acids. V shed 0 bases and J shed 1 base, with 7 bases lying between them. This sample was included in a study of T cell clonotyping in hematopoietic cell transplantation. Study-wide results and limits: No sorting was done, leaving CD4 and CD8 contributions mixed. Few recipient clonotypes overlapped donors; over 95% were de novo at given depth.

Described time point: recipient sample about 28 days before transplant, after cytoreduction. Samples: about 28 days before transplant, then days 30, 100 and 180 after. The sequencing used peripheral blood mononuclear cells, collected before stem cell transplant. The chain recombines TRBV6-5 with TRBJ1-5; D not certain. The TCR comes from a man aged 55-75 years with acute myeloid leukemia. Some clones in this sample may be carry-over from other donors' samples. The CDR3 sequence is CASSYSKGSNQPQHF. The DNA for the CDR3 is TGTGCCAGCAGTTACTCGAAAGGGAGCAATCAGCCCCAGCATTTT.